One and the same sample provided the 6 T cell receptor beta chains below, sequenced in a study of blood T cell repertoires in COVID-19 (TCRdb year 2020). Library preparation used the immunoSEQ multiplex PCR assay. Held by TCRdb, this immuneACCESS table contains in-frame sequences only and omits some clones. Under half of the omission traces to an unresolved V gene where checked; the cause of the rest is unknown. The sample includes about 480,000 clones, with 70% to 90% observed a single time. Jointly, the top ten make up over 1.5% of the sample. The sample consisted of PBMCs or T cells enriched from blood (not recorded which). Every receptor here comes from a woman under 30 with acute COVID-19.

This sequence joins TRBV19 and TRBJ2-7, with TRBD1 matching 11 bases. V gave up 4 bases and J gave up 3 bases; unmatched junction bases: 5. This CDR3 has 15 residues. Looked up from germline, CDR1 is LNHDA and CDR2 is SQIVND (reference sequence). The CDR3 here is CASSRDGTGGYEQYF. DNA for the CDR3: TGTGCCAGTAGTAGGGACGGGACAGGGGGCTACGAGCAGTACTTC.

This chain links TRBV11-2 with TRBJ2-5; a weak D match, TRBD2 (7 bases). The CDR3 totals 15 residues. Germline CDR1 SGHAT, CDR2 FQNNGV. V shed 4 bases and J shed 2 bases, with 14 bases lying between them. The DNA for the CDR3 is TGTGCCAGCAGCTGGACCGGGGGGCTGCAAGAGACCCAGTACTTC. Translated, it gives CASSWTGGLQETQYF.

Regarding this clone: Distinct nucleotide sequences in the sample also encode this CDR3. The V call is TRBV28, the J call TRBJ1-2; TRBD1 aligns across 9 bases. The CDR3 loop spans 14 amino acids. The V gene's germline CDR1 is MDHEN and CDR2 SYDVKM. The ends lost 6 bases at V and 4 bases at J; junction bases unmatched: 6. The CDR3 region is CASSPGTGIYGYTF. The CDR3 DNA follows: TGTGCCAGCAGCCCCGGGACAGGGATCTATGGCTACACCTTC.

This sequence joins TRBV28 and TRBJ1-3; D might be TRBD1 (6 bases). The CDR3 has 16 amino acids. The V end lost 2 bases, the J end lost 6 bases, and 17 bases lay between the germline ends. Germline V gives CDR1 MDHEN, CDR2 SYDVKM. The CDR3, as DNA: TGTGCCAGCAGTTTACAGTGGGGGGGCAAGGAAAACACCATATATTTT. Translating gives CASSLQWGGKENTIYF.

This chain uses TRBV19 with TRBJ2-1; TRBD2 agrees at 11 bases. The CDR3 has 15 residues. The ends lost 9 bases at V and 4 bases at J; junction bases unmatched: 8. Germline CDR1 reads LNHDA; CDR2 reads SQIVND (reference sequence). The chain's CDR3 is CASTTGTSGYNEQFF. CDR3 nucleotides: TGTGCCAGCACCACCGGGACTAGCGGTTACAATGAGCAGTTCTTC.

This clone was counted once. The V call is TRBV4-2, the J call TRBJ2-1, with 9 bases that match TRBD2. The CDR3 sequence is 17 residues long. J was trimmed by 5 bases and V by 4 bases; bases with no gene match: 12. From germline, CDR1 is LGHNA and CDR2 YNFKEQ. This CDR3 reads CASSPLAQRGAHNEQFF. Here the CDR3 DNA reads TGTGCCAGCAGCCCCCTAGCCCAGCGGGGGGCACACAATGAGCAGTTCTTC.